This TCR beta chain was observed in a study of control samples from healthy donors and cancer patients. Data came from immunoSEQ multiplex PCR; TCRdb stores just in-frame clones and leaves some out. The table lists about 160,000 clones, 94% of them singletons. The table lists this clone with a count of one. Per germline, CDR1 LNHDA and CDR2 SQIVND (reference sequence). This CDR3 has 18 residues. Trimming left V 5 bases short and J 6 bases short, with 27 bases between. The chain couples TRBV19 to TRBJ2-3; the D gene is possibly TRBD2 (5 bases). The specimen was PBMCs. This receptor was obtained from a man aged 55 to 70 with colorectal cancer. DNA of the CDR3: TGTGCCAGTAGTTCTTCCGCTGGGTTAGCCGGGTGGAGGGATACGCAGTATTTT. Amino acid sequence: CASSSSAGLAGWRDTQYF.